The clone carrying this T cell receptor (beta chain) was counted between two and nine times. No antigen is known for it. These data belong to a study of cytomegalovirus exposure and HLA in healthy donors. Study context: It was reported in a later analysis that the same platform had been used for the 120 or so validation repertoires as for the approximately 670 first-cohort repertoires.

Only in-frame clones appear in the TCRdb table, and some are missing; sequencing was by immunoSEQ multiplex PCR. The table lists about 180,000 clones, about 83% of them singletons. The CDR3 is made up of 14 amino acids. The V gene's germline CDR1 is LNHDA and CDR2 SQIVND (reference sequence). The germline V and J ends were trimmed by 3 bases and 9 bases, with 12 bases remaining between them. Regarding the study as a whole: It was 164 TCR beta chains that were listed as cytomegalovirus-associated. Three of the chains that were CMV-associated were confirmed in vitro to be specific for CMV antigens. A later analysis found first-cohort TCR clusters tended to co-occur in the 120 validation repertoires.

The specimen was PBMCs. The origin of this receptor is a woman aged 25 to 39 in good health and CMV-seronegative. The rearrangement uses TRBV19 and TRBJ1-6, with a tentative D call TRBD1 (5 bases). In DNA form, the CDR3 reads TGTGCCAGTAGTATCGGACACATTGGTTCACCCCTCCACTTT. Protein product: CASSIGHIGSPLHF.